This T cell receptor (beta chain) came from a study of T cells in Graves' hyperthyroidism and ophthalmopathy. On the study more broadly: At the time of initial diagnosis and before any treatment, peripheral blood was collected.

Germline-derived CDR1 and CDR2 are MGHDK and SYGVNS. The CDR3 is made up of 14 amino acids. J was trimmed by 3 bases and V by 8 bases; bases with no gene match: 8. As for this clonotype: What it recognizes is unknown.

Notes on the study in general: Among thyroid clonotypes expanded above 0.001, most also appeared in blood.

Amplification of TCR beta CDR3 regions used RNA as the template. RT-PCR in the first round (using the HTBI primer set) targeted the TCR CDR3. TCRdb re-called the multiplex PCR reads through MiXCR, storing one row per CDR3 protein. The sample includes over 700,000 distinct CDR3 sequences, around 40% seen only once; the top ten take 31%. The rearrangement joins TRBV25-1 to TRBJ2-7, with 9 bases identical to TRBD1. The origin of this receptor is a woman aged 40 to 50 with Graves' hyperthyroidism. The sequencing input was blood. CDR3 bases: TGTGCCAGCGAGTGGGGGGACAGGGACTACGAGCAGTACTTC. Its protein is CASEWGDRDYEQYF.